This T cell receptor beta chain appears in the sequencing data of a study of T cell repertoires in cytomegalovirus infection. Whole-study context: It was the public TCR beta signatures that indicated both CMV infection and matching HLA type.

The CDR3 is made up of 13 amino acids. Germline lookup yields CDR1 SGHVS and CDR2 FNYEAQ. V shed 2 bases and J shed 5 bases, with 6 bases lying between them. Notes on the study in general: Dominating the ex vivo response were TCR beta clonotypes that were CMV-specific and HLA-C-restricted. Carriers of CMV and the relevant HLA type were discriminated by public TCR beta frequency.

This clonotype was seen at least ten times. The antigen remains undetermined. TCRdb passed the reads through MiXCR, listing each CDR3 protein once. The repertoire consists of about 130,000 distinct CDR3 sequences, with 8.8% occurring once and the leading ten covering about 9.4%. The clonotype comes from a human donor in good health (CMV status not recorded). Some clones in this sample may be carry-over from other donors' samples. This chain uses TRBV7-6 with TRBJ2-2; D unresolved. Sequencing used PBMCs. The CDR3 is CASSLSRTGELFF. The DNA of the CDR3 is TGTGCCAGCAGCTTAAGCAGAACCGGGGAGCTGTTTTTT. The variable domain in full, completed from reference TRBV7-6 and TRBJ2-2, reads GAGVSQSPRYKVTKRGQDVALRCDPISGHVSLYWYRQALGQGPEFLTYFNYEAQQDKSGLPNDRFSAERPEGSISTLTIQRTEQRDSAMYRCASSLSRTGELFFGEGSRLTVL.